This TCR beta chain was captured in a study of T cells in Graves' hyperthyroidism and ophthalmopathy. Study details: Peripheral blood samples were taken at initial diagnosis, prior to any treatment. General observations from the study: Researchers report that a 13 V-J model separated ophthalmopathy from stable hyperthyroidism. Blood samples included most of the expanded thyroid clonotypes exceeding 0.001.

TCR beta CDR3 sequences were amplified from RNA transcripts. First-round RT-PCR of the TCR CDR3 relied on the HTBI primer set. TCRdb re-derived calls from the multiplex PCR reads in MiXCR, one entry per CDR3 protein. The profile covers 250,000 to 300,000 distinct CDR3 sequences, with 13% appearing a single time and approximately 7.8% taken by the ten largest. This clonotype was picked up many times. Its antigen is unknown. This CDR3 has 12 amino acids. V was shortened by 3 bases and J by 4 bases, with 7 bases between the two germline ends. The germline gives CDR1 SQVTM, CDR2 ANQGSEA. Fresh 10 ml peripheral blood yielded PBMCs.

The origin of this receptor is a woman aged 25 to 45 with Graves' hyperthyroidism that later progressed to Graves' ophthalmopathy. The rearrangement links TRBV29-1 to TRBJ2-1, with D unresolved. The sample comprised blood. This CDR3 is CSVETLYNEQFF. The CDR3 region has the DNA TGCAGCGTTGAGACCCTTTACAATGAGCAGTTCTTC.